This TCR beta chain came from a study of T cell repertoires in cytomegalovirus infection. About the study: Evidence of both CMV infection and a matching HLA type came from public TCR beta signatures. Study-level points and caveats: Public TCR beta family frequency separated CMV-and-HLA carriers, including in an independent cohort. Clonotypes of TCR beta that were HLA-C-restricted and CMV-specific dominated the ex vivo response.

In TCRdb, the reads were re-called with MiXCR into one record per CDR3 protein. The repertoire holds around 210,000 distinct CDR3 sequences, with around 6.6% as singletons. This clonotype has more than one count but fewer than ten. What it binds is unknown. The sample taken for sequencing was PBMCs. The TCR comes from a human donor in good health (CMV status not recorded). Some clones in this sample may be carry-over from other donors' samples.

The CDR3 nucleotides are TGTGCCAGCAGTTTCTCCCTACTAGTACCAGATACGCAGTATTTT. It yields the protein CASSFSLLVPDTQYF. This chain uses TRBV27 with TRBJ2-3; tentatively, D is TRBD2 (5 bases). The germline V gene has CDR1 MNHEY and CDR2 SMNVEV (reference sequence). Trimming took off 3 bases at V and 4 bases at J, with 14 bases between the two ends. The CDR3 length is 15 residues.